The 15 T cell receptor beta chains below come from one sample, sequenced in a study of technical replicates of blood from several donors. Method: immunoSEQ multiplex PCR; TCRdb's copy keeps in-frame clones and lacks some. The sample includes more than 65,000 clones, over 70% of them seen just once. The specimen was PBMCs. All receptors derive from a human donor in good health. Some clones in this sample may be carry-over from other donors' samples.

The rearrangement joins TRBV15 to TRBJ1-2; 8 positions agree with TRBD1. Per germline, CDR1 LNHNV and CDR2 YYDKDF (reference sequence). The CDR3 extends over 17 amino acids. Losses at the gene ends were 0 bases for V and 5 bases for J; bases not matched to a gene: 11. The CDR3 loop reads CATSRDGAGGLRYGYTF. In DNA form, the CDR3 reads TGTGCCACCAGCAGAGATGGGGCAGGGGGCTTAAGGTATGGCTACACCTTC.

The chain has TRBV4-1 and TRBJ2-5; 7 bases map to TRBD1. The germline CDR1 and CDR2 sequences are MGHRA and YSYEKL. The CDR3 covers 15 residues. V dropped 0 bases and J dropped 4; count of bases not matched to a gene: 5. CDR3 protein: CASSQEGRGRETQYF. Here the CDR3 DNA reads TGCGCCAGCAGCCAAGAGGGCAGGGGGAGAGAGACCCAGTACTTC.

This rearrangement joins TRBV2 to TRBJ1-4, with a tentative D call TRBD1 (5 bases). From germline, CDR1 is SNHLY and CDR2 FYNNEI. The CDR3 is made up of 12 amino acids. V was shortened by 8 bases and J by 5 bases, with 9 bases between the two germline ends. The chain's CDR3 is CASGDLNEKLFF. Written as DNA, the CDR3 is TGTGCCAGCGGGGACTTAAATGAAAAACTGTTTTTT.

This clone is a singleton in its sample. The V call is TRBV5-1, the J call TRBJ2-7; D gene ambiguous. Trimming cost V 0 bases and J 6 bases, with 13 bases left between them. CDR3 length: 14 residues. Germline V lookup: CDR1 SGHRS, CDR2 YFSETQ. CDR3 nucleotides: TGCGCCAGCAGCTTGGACAGAAACCTACGCGAGCAGTACTTC. Its translation is CASSLDRNLREQYF.

This clone was seen only once. The chain carries TRBV19 and TRBJ2-7; a possible D gene is TRBD2 (5 bases). Between the trimmed V and J ends, which lost 8 bases and 4 bases, there was a span of 12 bases. CDR3 length: 12 amino acids. Germline CDR1 is LNHDA and CDR2 is SQIVND (reference sequence). DNA for the CDR3: TGTGCCAGTCGTGAGGGTCCTTACGAGCAGTACTTC. Its translation: CASREGPYEQYF.

This clone appeared once. The chain uses TRBV7-2 and TRBJ1-4; D not certain. Germline CDR1 SGHTA, CDR2 FQGNSA. Trimming took off 5 bases at V and 5 bases at J, with 12 bases between the two ends. This CDR3 contains 14 residues. CDR3 amino acids: CASSQRSQNEKLFF. DNA of the CDR3: TGTGCCAGCAGCCAGCGGAGCCAAAATGAAAAACTGTTTTTT.

This rearrangement joins TRBV27 to TRBJ1-3; TRBD1 aligns across 7 bases. With 7 bases clipped from V and 0 bases from J, the junction kept 6 bases outside the gene matches. Germline V gene lookup returns CDR1 MNHEY and CDR2 SMNVEV (reference sequence). This CDR3 is 15 amino acids long. CDR3 in DNA: TGTGCCAGCATGAGACAGGGCCTCTCTGGAAACACCATATATTTT. It codes for CASMRQGLSGNTIYF.

The chain links TRBV19 to TRBJ2-5; TRBD2 might be the D (7 bases). CDR3 length equals 15 residues. Germline V CDR1 and CDR2: LNHDA, SQIVND (reference sequence). Trimming removed 2 bases at V and 2 bases at J, with 12 bases between. CDR3 amino acids: CASSIWGGGQETQYF. DNA of the CDR3: TGTGCCAGTAGTATATGGGGAGGGGGGCAAGAGACCCAGTACTTC.

This chain links TRBV5-6 with TRBJ2-3; tentative D call: TRBD2 (6 bases). With 3 bases removed from V and 0 bases from J, the gap between germline ends came to 14 bases. This CDR3 spans 16 amino acids. Germline V CDR1 and CDR2: SGHDT, YYEEEE. For the CDR3, the DNA is TGTGCCAGCAGCTACCGGGCTAGCGTTAGCACAGATACGCAGTATTTT. Translating gives CASSYRASVSTDTQYF.

CDR3: CASSQDSRDRNYGYTF. DNA of the CDR3: TGCGCCAGCAGCCAGGACTCCCGGGACAGAAACTATGGCTACACCTTC. The V gene is TRBV4-3, the J gene TRBJ1-2; 7 bases align to TRBD1. The length of the CDR3 is 16 residues. Germline CDR1 reads LGHNA; CDR2 reads YSLEER. Trimming took 3 bases from V and 2 from J; bases not matched to a gene: 9.

This sequence joins TRBV7-3 and TRBJ2-2; TRBD2 matches 14 bases. V lost 5 bases and J lost 6; bases outside the gene matches: 5. The CDR3 runs 16 residues. The germline CDR1 and CDR2 sequences are SGHTA and FQGTGA. CDR3 sequence (DNA): TGTGCCAGCAGCGCGAGACTAGCGGGAGGGCCCGGGGAGCTGTTTTTT. Amino acid sequence: CASSARLAGGPGELFF.

The rearrangement links TRBV5-1 to TRBJ2-5; 8 nucleotides agree with TRBD2. The CDR3 contains 15 residues. Looked up from germline, CDR1 is SGHRS and CDR2 is YFSETQ. V dropped 4 bases and J dropped 5; count of bases not matched to a gene: 10. The CDR3 DNA reads as TGCGCCAGCAGCCTGTTCCAGCGGGGGCGGGAGACCCAGTACTTC. Amino acid sequence: CASSLFQRGRETQYF.

The CDR3, as DNA: TGTGCCAGCAGAAGCTGGACGTCTGCTGGAGGTGAGCAGTTCTTC. Its translation is CASRSWTSAGGEQFF. This chain joins TRBV6-5 and TRBJ2-1, with D tentatively TRBD2 (5 bases). This CDR3 spans 15 amino acids. The germline V and J ends were trimmed by 6 bases and 9 bases, with 21 bases remaining between them. Germline CDR1 reads MNHEY; CDR2 reads SVGAGI.

This chain uses TRBV18 with TRBJ2-5; 8 bases are a match to TRBD2. Germline assignment: CDR1 KGHSH and CDR2 LQKENI. After removal of 2 bases from V and 5 bases from J, the junction contained 4 bases not matched to a gene. This CDR3 has 14 amino acids. CDR3 sequence reads: CASSPGLAGETQYF. As DNA, the CDR3 is TGTGCCAGCTCACCAGGACTAGCCGGCGAGACCCAGTACTTC.

V gene TRBV5-6 combines with J gene TRBJ2-3; 7 bases are a match to TRBD2. With V trimmed by 6 bases and J by 4 bases, 8 bases remained unmatched. CDR3 length: 14 residues. Germline V gene lookup returns CDR1 SGHDT and CDR2 YYEEEE. CDR3 in amino acids: CASTPRLAADTQYF. CDR3 coding DNA: TGTGCCAGCACCCCCCGGCTAGCGGCAGATACGCAGTATTTT.